The sequence of this TCR beta chain was determined in a study of control samples from healthy donors and cancer patients. The V gene's germline CDR1 is MNHEY and CDR2 SVGAGI. The V end was cut by 6 bases, the J end by 5 bases, with 10 bases between. CDR3 length: 12 amino acids. This table comes from immunoSEQ multiplex PCR, and its TCRdb copy is limited to in-frame clones, with some not included. The data hold 40,000 to 50,000 clones, with less than 85% observed a single time. The sample comprised blood. The source of this sequence is a man in his fifties or sixties in good health. The rearrangement joins TRBV6-5 to TRBJ2-5; D call uncertain. The CDR3 protein is CASRTGEETQYF. For the CDR3, the DNA is TGTGCCAGCAGGACCGGCGAGGAGACCCAGTACTTC.